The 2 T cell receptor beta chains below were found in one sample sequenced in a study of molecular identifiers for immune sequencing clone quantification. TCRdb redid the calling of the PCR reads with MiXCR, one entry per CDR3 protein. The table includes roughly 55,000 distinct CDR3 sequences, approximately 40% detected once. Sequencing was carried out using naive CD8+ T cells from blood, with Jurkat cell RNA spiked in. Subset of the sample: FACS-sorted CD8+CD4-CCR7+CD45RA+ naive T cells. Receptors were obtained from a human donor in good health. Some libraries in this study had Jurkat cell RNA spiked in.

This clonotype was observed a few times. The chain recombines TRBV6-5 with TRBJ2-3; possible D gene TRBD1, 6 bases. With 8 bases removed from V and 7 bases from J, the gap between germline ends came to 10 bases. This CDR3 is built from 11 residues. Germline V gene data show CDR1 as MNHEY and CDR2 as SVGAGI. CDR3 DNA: TGTGCCAGCCTAAGGGGGAATACGCAGTATTTT. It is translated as CASLRGNTQYF.

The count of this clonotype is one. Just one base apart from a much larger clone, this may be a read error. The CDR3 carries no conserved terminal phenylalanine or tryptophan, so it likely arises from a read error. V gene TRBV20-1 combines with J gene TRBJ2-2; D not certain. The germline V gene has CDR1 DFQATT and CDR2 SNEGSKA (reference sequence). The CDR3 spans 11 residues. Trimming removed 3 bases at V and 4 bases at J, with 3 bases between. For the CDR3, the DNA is TGCAGTGCTAGGTCCACCGGGGAGCTGTTTCTT. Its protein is CSARSTGELFL.